One sample yielded the 5 T cell receptor beta chains listed below, sequenced in a study of T cell clonality in common variable immunodeficiency. The repertoire was sequenced with immunoSEQ multiplex PCR; TCRdb's copy has only in-frame clones and lacks some. The sample yields some 60,000 clones, without any singletons. The sample was peripheral blood mononuclear cells. The receptors were gathered from a person between 18 and 75 years old in good health.

There are many counts of this clone. The read terminates 3 residues ahead of where the CDR3 ends, so the germline J gene completes it. The chain links TRBV7-3 to TRBJ1-2; a possible D gene is TRBD1 (6 bases). The CDR3 is 13 amino acids. Looked up from germline, CDR1 is SGHTA and CDR2 is FQGTGA. The CDR3 loop is CASSLNQGLGYTF. The CDR3 DNA, read in part, is TGTGCCAGCAGCTTAAACCAGGGGTTGGGC. Full variable domain (rest looked up from reference TRBV7-3 and TRBJ1-2): GAGVSQTPSNKVTEKGKYVELRCDPISGHTALYWYRQSLGQGPEFLIYFQGTGAADDSGLPNDRFFAVRPEGSVSTLKIQRTERGDSAVYLCASSLNQGLGYTFGSGTRLTVV.

This clone was found many times. The CDR3 is cut off 3 residues early in the read; its end comes from the germline J gene. This specimen includes other DNA sequences encoding the same CDR3. The rearrangement uses TRBV12-3 or TRBV12-4 and TRBJ2-5; 14 bases align to TRBD2. V was clipped by 6 bases and J by 5 bases; unmatched bases: 5. The CDR3 is 15 residues long. CDR3 region: CASSSGLAGGETQYF. The sequenced part of the CDR3 DNA is TGTGCCAGCAGCTCTGGACTAGCGGGAGGCGAGACC.

Many counts were recorded for this clone. The read ends 3 residues early relative to the CDR3; the germline J gene fills the gap. The chain has TRBV5-6 and TRBJ2-7, with 9 bases fitting TRBD1. Unmatched junction bases numbered 7, after V lost 3 bases and J lost 3 bases. This CDR3 comprises 15 residues. Germline assignment: CDR1 SGHDT and CDR2 YYEEEE. The DNA read from the CDR3 is TGTGCCAGCAGCTCGTTGGGACAGGGAATCTACGAG. It is translated as CASSSLGQGIYE. The whole CDR3 protein reads CASSSLGQGIYEQYF.

This clone was detected many times. The read is 3 residues too short to cover the CDR3 end, so that end is filled in from the germline J gene. The gene calls are TRBV19 and TRBJ1-2; D is perhaps TRBD1 (6 bases). Trimming took 7 bases from V and 0 from J, leaving 15 bases between them. There are 15 residues in the CDR3. In germline, CDR1 is LNHDA, CDR2 SQIVND (reference sequence). Partial CDR3 DNA: TGTGCCAGTATAAAAACAGGGAATCCTAACTATGGC. Translated, it gives CASIKTGNPNYG. From start to end, the CDR3 is CASIKTGNPNYGYTF.

Many counts were recorded for this clone. The read gets to within 3 residues of the CDR3 end, and the germline J gene fills in the rest. This chain connects TRBV7-2 to TRBJ1-1; perhaps TRBD1 as D (6 bases). The germline CDR1 and CDR2 sequences are SGHTA and FQGNSA. V was shortened by 5 bases and J by 5 bases, with 12 bases between the two germline ends. CDR3 size: 13 residues. This CDR3 is CASSEQGGTEAFF. The covered CDR3 bases are TGTGCCAGCAGCGAACAGGGAGGGACTGAA.